This TCR beta chain was sequenced for a study of blood T cell repertoires in COVID-19. About the study: COVID-19 samples collected from the United States, Italy and Spain covered acute and convalescent phases.

Sequencing was performed with immunoSEQ multiplex PCR; in TCRdb, only in-frame clones are kept and a portion is missing. The sample yields 40,000 to 50,000 clones, around 90% seen once. The sample was peripheral blood. The clonotype comes from a man over 45 with active COVID-19.

Here the CDR3 DNA reads TGTGCCAGCTCACCAGAGGCAGGGACCTACGAGCAGTACTTC. This sequence encodes CASSPEAGTYEQYF. The chain combines TRBV18 with TRBJ2-7; tentative D call: TRBD1 (5 bases). Germline CDR1 is KGHSH and CDR2 is LQKENI. Trimming took 2 bases from V and 2 from J, leaving 10 bases between them. The CDR3 is 14 residues long.